This T cell receptor beta chain was profiled in a study of human T cells and chemical hapten exposure. About the research overall: Skin on the upper inner arm, about 2 cm by about 2 cm in size, was sensitized with 2% DPC. There were weekly diphenylcyclopropenone doses to the scalp for patients throughout the roughly 24-week study.

Concerning this clonotype: Its antigen is still unknown.

There are 15 residues in the CDR3. V was cut by 5 bases and J by 8 bases, with 19 bases left in between. Per the germline V gene, CDR1 is LNHNV and CDR2 is YYDKDF (reference sequence). The sample's time point: patch test 3, about 24 weeks after DPC sensitization. Documented treatment: therapeutic diphenylcyclopropenone sensitization with weekly scalp DPC. Blood sampling preceded each patch test application. TCRdb reprocessed the RACE reads with MiXCR, giving one entry per CDR3 protein. The table lists about 89,000 distinct CDR3 sequences, 10% to 15% of them singletons, with 5.7% in the top ten. Study-level points and caveats: Expanded TCR sets contained significantly more large CDR3 similarity clusters than controls.

This receptor was obtained from a woman in her forties or fifties with alopecia areata. Some clones in this sample may be carry-over from other donors' samples. Sequenced here: whole blood, sampled in connection with sensitization to the hapten diphenylcyclopropenone (DPC). The rearrangement uses TRBV15 and TRBJ1-5; no reliable D call. CDR3: CATSPRAGPEEPQHF. In DNA form, the CDR3 reads TGTGCCACCAGCCCCCGGGCAGGCCCTGAGGAGCCCCAGCATTTT.